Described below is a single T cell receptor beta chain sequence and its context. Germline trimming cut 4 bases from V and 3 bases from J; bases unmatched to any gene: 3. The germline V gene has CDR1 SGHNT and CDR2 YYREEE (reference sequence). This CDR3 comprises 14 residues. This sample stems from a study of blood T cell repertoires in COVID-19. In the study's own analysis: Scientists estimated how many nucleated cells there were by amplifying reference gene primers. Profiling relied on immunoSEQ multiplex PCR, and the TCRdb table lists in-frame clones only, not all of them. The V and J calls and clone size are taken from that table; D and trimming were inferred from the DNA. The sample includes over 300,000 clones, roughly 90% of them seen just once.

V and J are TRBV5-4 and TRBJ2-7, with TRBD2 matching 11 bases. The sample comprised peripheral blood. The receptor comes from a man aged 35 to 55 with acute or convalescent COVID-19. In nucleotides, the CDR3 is TGTGCCAGCAGCGCGGGACTAGCGGACTACGAGCAGTACTTC. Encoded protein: CASSAGLADYEQYF. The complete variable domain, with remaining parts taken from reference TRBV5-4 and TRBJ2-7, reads ETGVTQSPTHLIKTRGQQVTLRCSSQSGHNTVSWYQQALGQGPQFIFQYYREEENGRGNFPPRFSGLQFPNYSSELNVNALELDDSALYLCASSAGLADYEQYFGPGTRLTVT.